Presented here are 15 T cell receptor beta chains from one specimen sequenced in a study of identical twins (dated by TCRdb to about 2016). Library preparation was by 5' RACE. Sequenced using an Illumina HiSeq 2000. Starting from the raw public reads, TCRdb applied fastp trimming at Q25, assembled clones with MiXCR and retained in-frame beta chains. Every entry covers one CDR3 protein and lists the most common genes and DNA from its rows. Across this sample there are 700,000 to 950,000 distinct CDR3 sequences, with approximately 13% seen only once. The top ten clones comprise 1.5% to 2% of the sample. In addition, the sample was reused for a study of yellow fever vaccine responses in identical twins.

Specimen: PBMCs. All receptors derive from a woman aged 18-29 years in good health.

The chain employs TRBV7-6 and TRBJ2-7; D remains ambiguous. Per germline, CDR1 SGHVS and CDR2 FNYEAQ. The CDR3 contains 14 residues. Between the trimmed V and J ends, which lost 0 bases and 2 bases, there was a span of 8 bases. DNA of the CDR3: TGTGCCAGCAGCTTAGCTACCAGGCCCTACGAGCAGTACTTC. Protein product: CASSLATRPYEQYF.

The J gene is TRBJ2-1, the V gene TRBV2; 11 bases fit TRBD2. Germline CDR1 is SNHLY and CDR2 is FYNNEI. CDR3 length equals 17 residues. Trimming took 1 base from V and 3 from J; bases not matched to a gene: 5. The CDR3 DNA is TGTGCCAGCAGTGAAGAGGTCCTAGCGGGAGGCTACAATGAGCAGTTCTTC. This gives the protein CASSEEVLAGGYNEQFF.

J is TRBJ2-4 and V is TRBV7-2; 10 bases map to TRBD2. The germline V gene encodes CDR1 SGHTA and CDR2 FQGNSA. There are 16 residues in the CDR3. V dropped 5 bases and J dropped 6; count of bases not matched to a gene: 10. CDR3 region: CASSRGLAVPGNIQYF. CDR3 nucleotide sequence: TGTGCCAGCAGCCGCGGACTAGCGGTCCCAGGAAACATTCAGTACTTC.

This clonotype was seen repeatedly, ten times or more. Here the CDR3 reads CASTHGSRGRGEKLFF. As DNA, the CDR3 is TGTGCCAGCACTCACGGCTCCAGGGGTCGGGGTGAAAAACTGTTTTTT. The chain is built from TRBV9 and TRBJ1-4; possibly TRBD1 for D (6 bases). CDR3 length: 16 amino acids. Germline CDR1 SGDLS, CDR2 YYNGEE. The ends were cut back, 6 bases at V and 7 bases at J, with 22 bases in the middle.

This clonotype was counted between two and nine times. V gene TRBV6-1 combines with J gene TRBJ1-2; possible D gene TRBD1, 5 bases. The CDR3 extends over 12 amino acids. The V end lost 0 bases, the J end lost 11 bases, and 10 bases lay between the germline ends. CDR1 and CDR2 from the germline V gene are MNHNS and SASEGT. In DNA, the CDR3 is TGTGCCAGCAGTGAAGCGGGGGACGGATACACCTTC. Protein product: CASSEAGDGYTF.

The chain is built from TRBV12-3 or TRBV12-4 and TRBJ1-6; TRBD1 is a possible D gene (6 bases). This CDR3 has 15 residues. Deletions cut 5 bases from V and 9 bases from J, with 17 bases between. The CDR3 nucleotides are TGTGCCAGCAGTCCACGGGGGGCGTCCCTTTCACCCCTCCACTTT. Encoded protein: CASSPRGASLSPLHF.

V is TRBV6-5 and J is TRBJ2-7; D is perhaps TRBD1 or TRBD2 (5 bases each). The CDR3 consists of 14 residues. Germline V gene lookup returns CDR1 MNHEY and CDR2 SVGAGI. The V end lost 2 bases, the J end lost 5 bases, and 13 bases lay between the germline ends. For the CDR3, the DNA is TGTGCCAGCAGTTACGTGGGGGTCTGGGACGAGCAGTACTTC. This sequence encodes CASSYVGVWDEQYF.

This clonotype was counted between two and nine times. This sequence joins TRBV4-1 and TRBJ2-2; TRBD1 matches 12 bases. The CDR3 runs to 19 residues. Trimming at V came to 2 bases and at J to 1 base, leaving 8 bases not matched to a gene. CDR1 is MGHRA and CDR2 is YSYEKL in the germline V gene. CDR3 loop: CASSQPPGQGARNTGELFF. The CDR3, as DNA: TGCGCCAGCAGCCAACCTCCGGGACAGGGGGCCCGGAACACCGGGGAGCTGTTTTTT.

The chain recombines TRBV29-1 with TRBJ1-1, with no clear D. CDR3 length: 13 residues. CDR1 is SQVTM and CDR2 is ANQGSEA in the germline V gene. V lost 4 bases and J lost 0, with 9 bases in between. This CDR3 reads CSVVGTLNTEAFF. CDR3 nucleotides: TGCAGCGTTGTAGGTACTTTGAACACTGAAGCTTTCTTT.

This clonotype has a count of ten or more. The chain employs TRBV7-9 and TRBJ2-1; 7 bases agree with TRBD2. Germline lookup yields CDR1 SEHNR and CDR2 FQNEAQ (reference sequence). V gave up 2 bases and J gave up 8 bases; unmatched junction bases: 12. The CDR3 runs 16 residues. The CDR3 is CASSLRAGSSHDEQFF. CDR3 in DNA: TGTGCCAGCAGCTTACGAGCGGGATCCTCCCACGATGAGCAGTTCTTC. Supplemented by reference TRBV7-9 and TRBJ2-1, the full variable domain reads DTGVSQNPRHKITKRGQNVTFRCDPISEHNRLYWYRQTLGQGPEFLTYFQNEAQLEKSRLLSDRFSAERPKGSFSTLEIQRTEQGDSAMYLCASSLRAGSSHDEQFFGPGTRLTVL.

This chain connects TRBV10-3 to TRBJ1-1, with a weak D call TRBD1 (5 bases). Germline V gene data show CDR1 as ENHRY and CDR2 as SYGVKD. V was pared by 4 bases and J by 6 bases, with 12 bases between. The CDR3 runs 13 residues. The CDR3 DNA follows: TGTGCCATCAGTGCGGGGGTGGGTGCTGAAGCTTTCTTT. Protein sequence: CAISAGVGAEAFF.

The chain links TRBV29-1 to TRBJ2-3; no clear D. The CDR3 spans 14 residues. V gave up 8 bases and J gave up 2 bases, with 17 bases separating them. CDR1 is SQVTM and CDR2 is ANQGSEA in the germline V gene. As DNA, the CDR3 is TGCAGCATCCTAGGGCTACCCTCCACAGATACGCAGTATTTT. Protein product: CSILGLPSTDTQYF.

This clonotype was picked up a small number of times. The CDR3 coding sequence is TGTGCCAGCAGTTTGGGGGGGGCAGCTAATGAAAAACTGTTTTTT. It codes for CASSLGGAANEKLFF. This sequence joins TRBV6-5 and TRBJ1-4, with D maybe TRBD1 (6 bases). V was shortened by 4 bases and J by 3 bases, with 12 bases between the two germline ends. Germline CDR1 MNHEY, CDR2 SVGAGI. The CDR3 extends over 15 amino acids.

This clonotype appeared a few times. This rearrangement joins TRBV3-1 to TRBJ2-5; 12 nucleotides line up with TRBD2. J lost 5 bases, V lost 1 base, and 2 bases had no gene match. The CDR3 has 15 amino acids. The V gene's germline CDR1 is LGHDT and CDR2 YNNKEL (reference sequence). CDR3 protein: CASSQGLAGDETQYF. The CDR3 coding sequence is TGTGCCAGCAGCCAAGGACTAGCGGGAGACGAGACCCAGTACTTC.

This clonotype has more than one count but fewer than ten. V usage is TRBV12-3 or TRBV12-4 and J usage is TRBJ2-5; 8 bases are a match to TRBD1. This CDR3 is 16 amino acids long. V dropped 3 bases and J dropped 5; count of bases not matched to a gene: 11. The CDR3 is CASSFPPAGGRETQYF. The CDR3 region has the DNA TGTGCCAGCAGTTTTCCCCCGGCAGGGGGCAGGGAGACCCAGTACTTC.